Following are 9 T cell receptor beta chains from one sample sequenced in a study of blood T cell repertoires in COVID-19 (dated by TCRdb to about 2020). Libraries were constructed by the immunoSEQ multiplex PCR assay. Here the immuneACCESS table is served through TCRdb, limited to in-frame sequences with V and J called. Missing clones are a known gap in these copies; in checked studies unresolved V genes cover under half, and the rest lacks a known reason. This sample has 300,000 to 350,000 clones in its table, and about nine tenths of those were observed once. Just under 6.5% of the sample rests with the top ten. Material for sequencing was peripheral blood. These receptor sequences come from a woman in her forties or fifties with COVID-19, enrolled during active disease.

The rearrangement uses TRBV11-2 and TRBJ1-2, with TRBD1 matching over 7 bases. J gave up 7 bases and V 0 bases, and 11 bases lay outside the gene matches. The CDR3 covers 16 residues. In germline, CDR1 is SGHAT, CDR2 FQNNGV. The CDR3 bases are TGTGCCAGCAGCTTAGAAACGGACAGGAGCCTTGCTGGCTACACCTTC. This gives the protein CASSLETDRSLAGYTF.

The chain links TRBV18 to TRBJ2-7; a possible D gene is TRBD2 (5 bases). V was trimmed by 4 bases and J by 5 bases, leaving 12 bases between them. This CDR3 region has 13 residues. The germline CDR1 and CDR2 sequences are KGHSH and LQKENI. This CDR3 reads CASSQGGSDEQYF. The CDR3, as DNA: TGTGCCAGCTCACAAGGCGGGTCCGACGAGCAGTACTTC.

The rearrangement links TRBV5-5 to TRBJ1-1; 8 bases map to TRBD1. Trimming took 0 bases from V and 7 from J; bases not matched to a gene: 5. Germline CDR1 reads SGHKS; CDR2 reads YYEKEE (reference sequence). There are 14 residues in the CDR3. The CDR3 DNA follows: TGTGCCAGCAGCTTGGCAGGGGGCTACGTTGAAGCTTTCTTT. Translated, it gives CASSLAGGYVEAFF.

The gene calls are TRBV19 and TRBJ1-5; 9 nucleotides align to TRBD1. J was trimmed by 9 bases and V by 1 base; bases with no gene match: 4. The CDR3 length is 14 residues. Germline assignment: CDR1 LNHDA and CDR2 SQIVND (reference sequence). The CDR3 loop reads CASSIGQGGRPQHF. The CDR3 nucleotides are TGTGCCAGTAGTATAGGACAGGGGGGTAGGCCCCAGCATTTT.

With respect to this clone: Other DNA sequences in this specimen translate into the identical CDR3. This sequence joins TRBV11-3 and TRBJ1-1; perhaps TRBD1 as D (5 bases). The CDR3 is made up of 14 amino acids. The V gene's germline CDR1 is SGHNT and CDR2 YENEEA. V lost 1 base to trimming and J lost 0 bases, with 6 bases between them. In DNA form, the CDR3 reads TGTGCCAGCAGCTTAGGGGGCATGAACACTGAAGCTTTCTTT. This encodes CASSLGGMNTEAFF.

The V and J genes are TRBV19 and TRBJ2-7, with D possibly TRBD2 on 5 matching bases. The V end lost 5 bases, the J end lost 0 bases, and 11 bases lay between the germline ends. The CDR3 is 14 amino acids. The germline V gene encodes CDR1 LNHDA and CDR2 SQIVND (reference sequence). DNA of the CDR3: TGTGCCAGTAGTTTTAGGAGGAACTCCTACGAGCAGTACTTC. Its translation: CASSFRRNSYEQYF.

The chain is built from TRBV11-3 and TRBJ2-4; D ambiguous. In germline, CDR1 is SGHNT, CDR2 YENEEA. V shed 0 bases and J shed 1 base, with 10 bases lying between them. The CDR3 covers 16 residues. The CDR3 here is CASSLDGSNAKNIQYF. DNA of the CDR3: TGTGCCAGCAGCTTAGACGGGTCAAACGCCAAAAACATTCAGTACTTC.

V gene TRBV19 combines with J gene TRBJ2-7; 14 nucleotides match TRBD2. This CDR3 has 15 residues. V shed 5 bases, J shed 4 bases, and the junction held 4 bases outside the gene matches. The germline CDR1 and CDR2 sequences are LNHDA and SQIVND (reference sequence). The CDR3 sequence: CASSLGLAGGYEQYF. The CDR3, as DNA: TGTGCCAGTAGTCTAGGACTAGCGGGGGGATACGAGCAGTACTTC.

The chain joins TRBV6-5 to TRBJ2-3; TRBD2 is a possible D gene (6 bases). Germline V CDR1 and CDR2: MNHEY, SVGAGI. The CDR3 sequence is 15 residues long. V shed 6 bases and J shed 0 bases, with 13 bases lying between them. CDR3 in amino acids: CASSHRGFSTDTQYF. In DNA form, the CDR3 reads TGTGCCAGCAGCCATCGGGGGTTTAGCACAGATACGCAGTATTTT.